This is a list of T cell receptor beta chains from one sample in a study of blood T cell repertoires in COVID-19. Some clones are missing from TCRdb's copy, which holds only in-frame ones; the method was immunoSEQ multiplex PCR. The table includes about 150,000 clones, more than 75% detected once. The specimen was peripheral blood. The receptor set was obtained from a woman between 50 and 59 years old with acute or convalescent COVID-19. Each CDR3 is given with its conserved first and last residue. Fields, in order: CDR3 length, clone size, D gene, V gene, J gene, CDR3 protein, CDR3 DNA. A D gene is named only where the DNA matches it firmly. Where a row states a size, it is once, few, many or the class of an expanded clone; other rows omit it.

>15|.|TRBD1|TRBV6-5|TRBJ1-2
CAISRDREGAGGYTF
TGTGCCATCAGCCGGGACAGGGAGGGGGCTGGGGGCTACACCTTC
>21|.|.|TRBV21-1|TRBJ1-5
CASTDKPHSPGQGLGNQPQHF
TGTGCCAGCACCGACAAACCCCACTCCCCGGGACAGGGGTTAGGCAATCAGCCCCAGCATTTT
>15|.|.|TRBV18|TRBJ1-1
CASSPRSAWNTEAFF
TGTGCCAGCTCACCACGCAGCGCTTGGAACACTGAAGCTTTCTTT
>12|.|.|TRBV28|TRBJ1-3
CATSRSENTIYF
TGTGCCACCTCTAGGTCGGAAAACACCATATATTTT
>12|.|.|TRBV9|TRBJ1-2
CASSAREYGYTF
TGTGCCAGCAGCGCCCGGGAGTATGGCTACACCTTC
>16|.|.|TRBV4-2|TRBJ1-4
CASSPITADVNEKLFF
TGTGCCAGCAGCCCGATAACAGCGGACGTGAATGAAAAACTGTTTTTT
>16|.|.|TRBV14|TRBJ1-1
CASSVRDTGRKTEAFF
TGTGCCAGCAGCGTACGGGACACCGGGAGGAAAACTGAAGCTTTCTTT
>13|.|.|TRBV6-5|TRBJ1-2
CASSYSAVVDHTF
TGTGCCAGCAGTTACTCCGCGGTGGTCGACCACACCTTC
>15|.|TRBD2|TRBV27|TRBJ2-3
CASSFAAGVTDTQYF
TGTGCCAGCAGTTTTGCGGCGGGGGTCACAGATACGCAGTATTTT
>13|.|.|TRBV27|TRBJ2-7
CASSLAAPYEQYF
TGTGCCAGCAGCTTAGCGGCCCCCTACGAGCAGTACTTC
>13|.|.|TRBV5-1|TRBJ1-2
CASSLAGNYGYTF
TGCGCCAGCAGCTTGGCCGGGAACTATGGCTACACCTTC
>20|.|TRBD1|TRBV6-2/TRBV6-3|TRBJ2-7
CASSYTGGQGVTPSSYEQYF
TGTGCCAGCAGTTACACCGGCGGGCAGGGGGTTACTCCGAGCTCCTACGAGCAGTACTTC
>17|.|TRBD1|TRBV6-2/TRBV6-3|TRBJ2-6
CASSYQGGSSGANVLTF
TGTGCCAGCAGTTATCAAGGGGGCTCCTCTGGGGCCAACGTCCTGACTTTC
>13|.|.|TRBV28|TRBJ2-2
CASSSGGTGELFF
TGTGCCAGCAGTTCCGGTGGCACCGGGGAGCTGTTTTTT
>15|.|TRBD1|TRBV19|TRBJ2-7
CASSIYGTGGNEQYF
TGTGCCAGTAGTATTTACGGGACAGGGGGCAACGAGCAGTACTTC
>16|few|TRBD1|TRBV2|TRBJ2-1
CASSEVSGQGAGEQFF
TGTGCCAGCAGTGAAGTTTCGGGACAGGGGGCAGGTGAGCAGTTCTTC
>15|.|TRBD1|TRBV9|TRBJ2-2
CASALGGVNTGELFF
TGTGCCAGCGCTTTAGGGGGCGTGAACACCGGGGAGCTGTTTTTT
>16|.|.|TRBV11-2|TRBJ2-2
CASSLFLQGGDGELFF
TGTGCCAGCAGCTTATTTTTGCAGGGAGGCGATGGGGAGCTGTTTTTT
>11|.|TRBD1|TRBV30|TRBJ1-2
CAWGQGAGYTF
TGTGCCTGGGGACAGGGGGCTGGCTACACCTTC
>12|.|.|TRBV27|TRBJ1-2
CASSLGGDGYTF
TGTGCCAGCAGTTTGGGGGGGGATGGCTACACCTTC
>15|few|.|TRBV5-6|TRBJ1-3
CASSWGRTSGNTIYF
TGTGCCAGCAGCTGGGGGCGAACCTCTGGAAACACCATATATTTT
>15|.|TRBD1|TRBV9|TRBJ1-1
CASSGSTGENTEAFF
TGTGCCAGCAGCGGCTCGACAGGGGAGAACACTGAAGCTTTCTTT
>16|once|.|TRBV5-8|TRBJ2-2
CASSLLTRGKTGELFF
TGTGCCAGCAGCTTGCTAACCAGGGGCAAGACCGGGGAGCTGTTTTTT
>14|.|TRBD1|TRBV7-2|TRBJ1-6
CASSTGQANSPLHF
TGTGCCAGCAGCACGGGACAGGCTAATTCACCCCTCCACTTT
>17|.|TRBD2|TRBV7-2|TRBJ2-2
CASSPPRGGENTGELFF
TGTGCCAGCAGCCCCCCCCGCGGGGGGGAAAACACCGGGGAGCTGTTTTTT
>14|.|.|TRBV4-3|TRBJ1-2
CASSHQSRSGGYTF
TGCGCCAGCAGCCATCAGTCTCGGAGTGGTGGCTACACCTTC
>14|.|.|TRBV6-6|TRBJ1-1
CASSYGAGNTEAFF
TGTGCCAGCAGTTACGGGGCAGGGAACACTGAAGCTTTCTTT
>16|once|.|TRBV19|TRBJ1-4
CASSSTPGAHNEKLFF
TGTGCCAGTAGTTCGACTCCAGGGGCTCACAATGAAAAACTGTTTTTT
>12|.|.|TRBV30|TRBJ1-1
CAWIDVNTEAFF
TGTGCCTGGATAGATGTGAACACTGAAGCTTTCTTT
>16|.|.|TRBV4-3|TRBJ2-1
CASSQEIPQGGDEQFF
TGCGCCAGCAGCCAAGAGATACCGCAGGGAGGCGATGAGCAGTTCTTC
>15|.|.|TRBV5-1|TRBJ1-1
CASSARTGGRTEAFF
TGCGCCAGCAGCGCCCGAACCGGGGGTAGGACTGAAGCTTTCTTT
>11|.|.|TRBV10-3|TRBJ1-2
CAMTSGDGYTF
TGTGCCATGACGAGCGGGGATGGCTACACCTTC
>12|.|TRBD2|TRBV30|TRBJ2-1
CAWTSGGNEQFF
TGTGCCTGGACTAGCGGGGGAAATGAGCAGTTCTTC
>15|.|TRBD2|TRBV5-1|TRBJ2-1
CASSSVAGGGNEQFF
TGCGCCAGCAGCTCCGTAGCGGGGGGTGGCAATGAGCAGTTCTTC
>13|.|TRBD1|TRBV19|TRBJ1-6
CASSTQGNSPLHF
TGTGCCAGTAGTACACAGGGGAATTCACCCCTCCACTTT
>13|.|.|TRBV15|TRBJ1-1
CATSRGSVPEAFF
TGTGCCACCAGCAGAGGCTCAGTGCCTGAAGCTTTCTTT
>15|.|TRBD1|TRBV3-1/TRBV3-2|TRBJ1-3
CASSQLGTGGNTIYF
TGTGCCAGCAGCCAACTAGGGACAGGGGGAAACACCATATATTTT
>15|.|.|TRBV28|TRBJ1-2
CASSLGGAGDYGYTF
TGTGCCAGCAGTTTAGGAGGGGCGGGAGATTATGGCTACACCTTC
>16|once|TRBD2|TRBV28|TRBJ2-3
CASREPSGGGPDTQYF
TGTGCCAGCAGGGAACCTAGCGGGGGCGGCCCAGATACGCAGTATTTT
>13|.|.|TRBV6-6|TRBJ1-2
CASQDQGNYGYTF
TGTGCCAGCCAAGATCAGGGGAACTATGGCTACACCTTC
>16|few|.|TRBV5-5|TRBJ1-1
CASSLAWSRVNTEAFF
TGTGCCAGCAGCTTGGCGTGGTCCAGGGTGAACACTGAAGCTTTCTTT
>14|.|TRBD1|TRBV9|TRBJ1-1
CASSATGTGRGAFF
TGTGCCAGCAGCGCCACCGGGACAGGGAGAGGAGCTTTCTTT
>18|.|TRBD1|TRBV7-2|TRBJ1-2
CASSFPGTGGDHLYGYTF
TGTGCCAGCAGCTTCCCCGGGACAGGGGGGGACCACCTATATGGCTACACCTTC
>15|.|TRBD1|TRBV19|TRBJ2-5
CASRNFGTGGETQYF
TGTGCCAGTCGAAACTTCGGGACAGGGGGAGAGACCCAGTACTTC
>15|.|.|TRBV18|TRBJ1-1
CASSPNRVVDTEAFF
TGTGCCAGCTCACCAAACAGGGTCGTAGATACTGAAGCTTTCTTT
>14|.|.|TRBV19|TRBJ1-1
CASKAAREGGGAFF
TGTGCCAGTAAGGCGGCAAGGGAGGGTGGAGGAGCTTTCTTT
>14|.|TRBD1|TRBV5-4|TRBJ1-1
CASSLAGGNTEAFF
TGTGCCAGCAGCTTGGCAGGGGGGAACACTGAAGCTTTCTTT
>14|.|TRBD1|TRBV6-5|TRBJ1-2
CASRWDRGIHGYTF
TGTGCCAGCAGGTGGGACAGAGGGATCCATGGCTACACCTTC
>13|.|.|TRBV4-3|TRBJ1-2
CASSQGLGYGYTF
TGCGCCAGCAGCCAAGGACTGGGCTATGGCTACACCTTC
>18|.|TRBD1|TRBV7-8|TRBJ2-5
CASSRGGTGNVVGETQYF
TGTGCCAGCAGCCGGGGCGGGACAGGGAATGTAGTAGGAGAGACCCAGTACTTC
>16|.|.|TRBV21-1|TRBJ1-1
CASSKREGPMNTEAFF
TGTGCCAGCAGCAAAAGGGAGGGGCCGATGAACACTGAAGCTTTCTTT
>12|once|.|TRBV2|TRBJ1-2
CASTQESYGYTF
TGTGCCAGCACACAGGAAAGCTATGGCTACACCTTC
>17|.|TRBD1|TRBV18|TRBJ2-3
CASSEPGQGSDPDTQYF
TGTGCCAGCTCCGAGCCGGGACAGGGATCTGACCCAGATACGCAGTATTTT
>15|.|TRBD1|TRBV7-2|TRBJ2-3
CASSGPGQGTDTQYF
TGTGCCAGCAGCGGACCGGGACAGGGAACAGATACGCAGTATTTT
>14|.|TRBD2|TRBV27|TRBJ2-3
CASSLGGLADTQYF
TGTGCCAGCAGTTTGGGGGGGTTAGCAGATACGCAGTATTTT